The rows below give T cell receptor beta chains drawn from one sample of a study of T cells in Graves' hyperthyroidism and ophthalmopathy. Via MiXCR, TCRdb re-called the multiplex PCR reads, giving one row per CDR3 protein. This table has around 760,000 distinct CDR3 sequences, over 35% appearing once. The sample consisted of blood. Receptors originate from a woman aged 40 to 50 with Graves' hyperthyroidism. The conserved cysteine and the conserved F or W are not part of the CDR3 here. The D gene is left open where the match is weak.

cdr3_aa v_call d_call
SAGTSLGYT TRBV20-1 -
ASSSADNYGYT TRBV7-9 -
ASSDSGTGNSPLH TRBV6-4 -
ASSQTGATMNTEAF TRBV7-8 TRBD1
ASRPNGREQY TRBV6-5 -
ASSHIQGEQY TRBV10-2 TRBD1
ASSKRQLSNTEAF TRBV7-9 -
ASSLLQGTYEQY TRBV6-1 -
ATSESYGYT TRBV24-1 -
ATSRKRQGTEAF TRBV15 -
ASSQRDVGNTEAF TRBV25-1 -
ASINRGLGETQY TRBV5-5 TRBD1
ASSTGQAIYNSPLH TRBV7-9 TRBD1
ATESDTQY TRBV15 -
ASSTGQVHYGYT TRBV5-1 TRBD1
ASSYSAYSGLYGYT TRBV10-3 -
AISVDRATEAF TRBV10-3 TRBD1
ASSPPTGLIGEKLF TRBV12-3/TRBV12-4 TRBD1
ASSPVIDRTEAF TRBV6-2/TRBV6-3 -
ATSRGGRSLWTGELF TRBV15 -
ATRTGESEQF TRBV10-3 TRBD1
ASSDREATEAF TRBV25-1 -
ASSFRQGSYEQY TRBV12-3/TRBV12-4 TRBD1
ASSEGAGADTQY TRBV2 -
ASSNGQDNEQF TRBV24-1 TRBD1
ASSARDRASEQY TRBV7-2 TRBD1
ASSSLRGERMPNEKLF TRBV14 -
ASSIREGETQY TRBV12-3/TRBV12-4 TRBD2
ASSRGGGGSYEQY TRBV28 -
ASSYTRQGSYGYT TRBV6-5 TRBD1
ASSLRGNTEAF TRBV7-2 -
ASSLGRTVNTEAF TRBV7-9 -
ASSLAQGAVGYT TRBV5-6 TRBD1
ASSPRQGDHYGYT TRBV12-3/TRBV12-4 TRBD1
ASSGSGFMGNQPQH TRBV10-3 -
ASSFRDRDTYEQY TRBV7-9 TRBD1
ASSVSGQGEAF TRBV9 -
ATEGQAHDGYT TRBV10-3 TRBD1
SATQWDEQY TRBV20-1 -
ASSDRVNSPLH TRBV10-2 -
ASSQEGPGQGYNSPLH TRBV7-2 TRBD1
ASSYTGTGTGRDEQY TRBV12-3/TRBV12-4 TRBD1
ASSVDQGNEKLF TRBV9 -
ATSDYRGRLGELF TRBV24-1 TRBD1
ASSLRLRLAGVQEETQY TRBV28 TRBD2
AVGGSSYNEQF TRBV10-3 -
ASGPTYGETQY TRBV6-2/TRBV6-3 -
ASRDRGLGQPQH TRBV19 TRBD1
ASLGTGGYGYT TRBV5-5 TRBD1
ASTQGMETQY TRBV5-1 -
ASSAAGGPSYNSPLH TRBV10-1 -
ASSRDRAGANEQY TRBV4-3 -
ASSLIRQGFEAF TRBV7-9 -
ASSLSERGGPGELF TRBV5-1 TRBD2
ASRRLKGFYVQY TRBV7-2 -